This is a list of T cell receptor beta chains from one sample in a study of blood T cell repertoires in COVID-19. The method was immunoSEQ multiplex PCR; TCRdb's version includes in-frame clones alone and lacks a portion of them. Of fewer than 30,000 clones listed, 75% to 90% are singletons. Sequences were obtained from peripheral blood. The receptors derive from a man between 65 and 85 years old with active COVID-19. The CDR3 runs from the conserved cysteine through the conserved F or W. The D gene is left open where the match is weak. The size entry is marked missing in some rows and otherwise reads once, few, many or a size class.

V	D	size	length	J	DNA	CDR3
TRBV29-1	.	.	12	TRBJ1-2	TGCAGCGTTTCGGACAGCTTCTATGGCTACACCTTC	CSVSDSFYGYTF
TRBV10-2	.	.	14	TRBJ2-5	TGCGCCAGCAGTGGCGGGACAGTGGAGGAGACCCAGTACTTC	CASSGGTVEETQYF
TRBV12-3/TRBV12-4	.	.	12	TRBJ2-4	TGTGCCAGCAGTCCCGACAGGACTATTCAGTACTTC	CASSPDRTIQYF
TRBV19	.	.	13	TRBJ2-7	TGTGCCAGTAGTCCCCTCGGGGCCTACGAGCAGTACTTC	CASSPLGAYEQYF
TRBV6-4	TRBD2	few	16	TRBJ2-1	TGTGCCAGCAGTGAAGGGTCGGGACTAGCGAAGAATGAGCAGTTCTTC	CASSEGSGLAKNEQFF
TRBV18	.	.	15	TRBJ2-1	TGTGCCAGCTCGTCCAGGGGTTCTACCTACAATGAGCAGTTCTTC	CASSSRGSTYNEQFF
TRBV14	.	.	15	TRBJ1-6	TGTGCCAGCAGCCAAGGGAGCGGTTTCAATTCACCCCTCCACTTT	CASSQGSGFNSPLHF
TRBV9	TRBD1	.	15	TRBJ1-4	TGTGCCAGCAGCGTATCCGGACAGGGGAATGAAAAACTGTTTTTT	CASSVSGQGNEKLFF
TRBV5-1	.	.	15	TRBJ2-7	TGCGCCAGCAGCACGGGGGGGACAGCGTCGTACGAGCAGTACTTC	CASSTGGTASYEQYF
TRBV19	.	.	15	TRBJ2-5	TGTGCCAGTAGTTTACAGCCCGTAGGGGTGGAGACCCAGTACTTC	CASSLQPVGVETQYF
TRBV18	TRBD1	.	18	TRBJ1-2	TGTGCCAGCTCACCAATTCCGCCTAGGGGACAGGACCTCTATGGCTACACCTTC	CASSPIPPRGQDLYGYTF
TRBV7-8	.	.	15	TRBJ1-1	TGTGCCAGCAGCCCCCTACGCGGGGGCACGACTGAAGCTTTCTTT	CASSPLRGGTTEAFF
TRBV6-5	TRBD1	once	14	TRBJ1-5	TGTGCCAGCCGGACCGGGACAGATAATCAGCCCCAGCATTTT	CASRTGTDNQPQHF
TRBV9	TRBD1	medium-sized	14	TRBJ1-6	TGTGCCAGCAGCGGAACAGGGGGAGACGCACCCCTCCACTTT	CASSGTGGDAPLHF
TRBV7-9	TRBD1	.	14	TRBJ1-1	TGTGCCAGCAGCCCGCAGGGGGGTAAGGGTGAAGCTTTCTTT	CASSPQGGKGEAFF
TRBV29-1	TRBD1	.	13	TRBJ2-5	TGCAGCGCTTCCACAGGGGCGGGCGAGACCCAGTACTTC	CSASTGAGETQYF
TRBV14	.	.	14	TRBJ1-4	TGTGCCAGCAGCCAAGTCAGGGGCGATGAAAAACTGTTTTTT	CASSQVRGDEKLFF
TRBV24-1	.	.	12	TRBJ2-5	TGTGCCACCTCAAGGGGCCCCGGGCCCCAGTACTTC	CATSRGPGPQYF
TRBV24-1	.	.	14	TRBJ1-5	TGTGCCACCAGTGACAGTGAGGAACGTCAGCCCCAGCATTTT	CATSDSEERQPQHF
TRBV28	TRBD2	.	15	TRBJ2-3	TGTGCCAGCAGTTCCACCGGACTAGCGCCAGATACGCAGTATTTT	CASSSTGLAPDTQYF
TRBV2	TRBD1	.	15	TRBJ1-6	TGTGCCAGCAGTGTGACAGGGGCACATAATTCACCCCTCCACTTT	CASSVTGAHNSPLHF
TRBV5-4	TRBD2	.	15	TRBJ2-5	TGTGCCAGCAGCTTTGTAGCGGGGGTATCAGAGACCCAGTACTTC	CASSFVAGVSETQYF
TRBV7-3	TRBD1	.	16	TRBJ2-1	TGTGCCAGCAGCTTTGCCACGGGACAGGGTTACAATGAGCAGTTCTTC	CASSFATGQGYNEQFF
TRBV7-2	TRBD1	.	14	TRBJ2-7	TGTGCCAGCAGCTTAGTCGGGACAGCCTACGAGCAGTACTTC	CASSLVGTAYEQYF
TRBV2	.	.	15	TRBJ1-3	TGTGCCAGCAGTGAGGACTCCTACTCTGGAAACACCATATATTTT	CASSEDSYSGNTIYF
TRBV10-3	.	.	15	TRBJ2-2	TGTGCCATCGGCGCTACAGGGATTAACACCGGGGAGCTGTTTTTT	CAIGATGINTGELFF
TRBV19	.	.	15	TRBJ1-1	TGTGCCAGTAGTCCACCGGGGGGGTCCGGCACTGAAGCTTTCTTT	CASSPPGGSGTEAFF
TRBV2	.	.	14	TRBJ2-3	TGTGCCAGCATCGGGACTTTTAGCACAGATACGCAGTATTTT	CASIGTFSTDTQYF
TRBV30	.	.	13	TRBJ2-5	TGTGCCTGGATCGGAGGTCCGGCCGAGACCCAGTACTTC	CAWIGGPAETQYF
TRBV13	TRBD2	.	14	TRBJ2-1	TGTGCCAGCAGCCGCGGACTAGCGGGGGGTGAGCAGTTCTTC	CASSRGLAGGEQFF
TRBV10-3	TRBD2	.	14	TRBJ2-5	TGTGCCATCAGTGAGGCTAGCGGAAAAGAGACCCAGTACTTC	CAISEASGKETQYF
TRBV7-2	TRBD1	.	15	TRBJ2-1	TGTGCCAGCAGCTTAGATGGGACAGATTACAATGAGCAGTTCTTC	CASSLDGTDYNEQFF
TRBV7-8	TRBD2	.	16	TRBJ2-1	TGTGCCAGCAGCTTAACTAGCGGGGGTTCCTACAATGAGCAGTTCTTC	CASSLTSGGSYNEQFF
TRBV5-4	TRBD1	.	16	TRBJ2-3	TGTGCCAGCAGCTTGAGGGACAGGGGGCGTACAGATACGCAGTATTTT	CASSLRDRGRTDTQYF
TRBV15	.	.	18	TRBJ2-6	TGTGCCACCAGCAGTAGCGGACCGCAGGTAAGGGGGGCCAACGTCCTGACTTTC	CATSSSGPQVRGANVLTF
TRBV5-6	.	.	15	TRBJ2-2	TGTGCCAGCAGCCGAGGACAGATGTTCACCGGGGAGCTGTTTTTT	CASSRGQMFTGELFF
TRBV5-6	TRBD1	.	16	TRBJ2-5	TGTGCCAGCAGCTGGTGGGCCGGGACAGTAAGGGAGACCCAGTACTTC	CASSWWAGTVRETQYF
TRBV9	TRBD2	.	17	TRBJ2-3	TGTGCCAGCAGCGTAGGGGGAGGGTATATTCCTACAGATACGCAGTATTTT	CASSVGGGYIPTDTQYF
TRBV7-2	TRBD2	.	16	TRBJ2-7	TGTGCCAGCAGCTCTAGCGGAGGGGCAACCTCCTACGAGCAGTACTTC	CASSSSGGATSYEQYF
TRBV28	.	.	15	TRBJ2-2	TGTGCCAGCAGTTTGAGGCAGGGAGGTTACGGGGAGCTGTTTTTT	CASSLRQGGYGELFF
TRBV19	.	.	16	TRBJ2-1	TGTGCCAGTAGTATAGAAAGGGGAGGCTCCTACAATGAGCAGTTCTTC	CASSIERGGSYNEQFF
TRBV3-1/TRBV3-2	.	many	12	TRBJ1-2	TGTGCCAGCAGCCCCAGGGACTCTGGCTACACCTTC	CASSPRDSGYTF
TRBV7-6	TRBD1	.	17	TRBJ1-6	TGTGCCAGCAGCCCCCAACCGGCCGGGACAGGGAATTCACCCCTCCACTTT	CASSPQPAGTGNSPLHF
TRBV19	TRBD2	.	15	TRBJ2-3	TGTGCCAGTAGTATGGGTAGCGGGGGGGGTGATACGCAGTATTTT	CASSMGSGGGDTQYF
TRBV7-2	.	.	15	TRBJ2-2	TGTGCCAGCAGCTTCGATACCAGGAACACCGGGGAGCTGTTTTTT	CASSFDTRNTGELFF
TRBV5-5	TRBD2	.	15	TRBJ2-2	TGTGCCAGCAGCTTCCTAGCGGGGAACACCGGGGAGCTGTTTTTT	CASSFLAGNTGELFF
TRBV6-1	TRBD1	.	15	TRBJ1-2	TGTGCCAGCAGTGACCGGGACAGGGCTGACTATGGCTACACCTTC	CASSDRDRADYGYTF
TRBV11-2	.	.	12	TRBJ2-7	TGTGCCAGCAGCCAAGGGGCAAACGAGCAGTACTTC	CASSQGANEQYF
TRBV5-1	.	.	16	TRBJ1-1	TGCGCCAGCAGCCCACCGGGCGGGGAGGGCGGAACTGAAGCTTTCTTT	CASSPPGGEGGTEAFF
TRBV28	TRBD1	.	15	TRBJ2-5	TGTGCCAGCAGCTCCCCTACGACAGGGATGAGGGCCCAGTACTTC	CASSSPTTGMRAQYF
TRBV11-2	.	.	19	TRBJ2-6	TGTGCCAGCAGCTTAGATCAGTCATCTCGAGGGAGTGGGGCCAACGTCCTGACTTTC	CASSLDQSSRGSGANVLTF
TRBV11-3	.	.	11	TRBJ2-7	TGTGCCAGCACCAAGAGTCACGAGCAGTACTTC	CASTKSHEQYF
TRBV18	TRBD1	.	13	TRBJ1-5	TGTGCCAGCTCACTGGACAGGGATCAGCCCCAGCATTTT	CASSLDRDQPQHF
TRBV28	TRBD1	.	15	TRBJ1-2	TGTGCCAGCAGTTTCTCAGGGGGCAGTAACTATGGCTACACCTTC	CASSFSGGSNYGYTF